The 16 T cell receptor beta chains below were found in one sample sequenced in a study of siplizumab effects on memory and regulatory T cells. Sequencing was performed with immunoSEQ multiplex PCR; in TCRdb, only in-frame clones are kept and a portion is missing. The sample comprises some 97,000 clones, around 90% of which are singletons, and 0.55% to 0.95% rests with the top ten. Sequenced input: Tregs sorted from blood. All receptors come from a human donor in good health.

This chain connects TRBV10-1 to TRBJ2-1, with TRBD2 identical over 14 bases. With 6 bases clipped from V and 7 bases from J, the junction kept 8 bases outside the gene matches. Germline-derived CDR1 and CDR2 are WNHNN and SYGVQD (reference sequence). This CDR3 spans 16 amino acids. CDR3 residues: CASSPLGLAGVNEQFF. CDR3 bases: TGCGCCAGCAGCCCCCTGGGACTAGCGGGAGTAAATGAGCAGTTCTTC.

CDR3 sequence (DNA): TGTGCCAGTTCCGCTAGCGGGCTCTCCTACGAGCAGTACTTC. This codes for CASSASGLSYEQYF. The chain employs TRBV19 and TRBJ2-7, with 8 bases matching TRBD2. This CDR3 spans 14 amino acids. With V trimmed by 8 bases and J by 0 bases, 6 bases remained unmatched. CDR1 is LNHDA and CDR2 is SQIVND in the germline V gene (reference sequence).

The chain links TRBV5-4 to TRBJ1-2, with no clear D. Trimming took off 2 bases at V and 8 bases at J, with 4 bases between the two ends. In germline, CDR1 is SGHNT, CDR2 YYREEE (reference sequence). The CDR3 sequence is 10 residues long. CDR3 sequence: CASSLRGYTF. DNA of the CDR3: TGTGCCAGCAGCTTAAGAGGCTACACCTTC.

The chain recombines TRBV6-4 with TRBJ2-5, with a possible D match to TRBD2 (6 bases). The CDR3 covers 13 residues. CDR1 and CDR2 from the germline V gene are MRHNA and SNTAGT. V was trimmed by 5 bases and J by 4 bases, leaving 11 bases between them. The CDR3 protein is CASSREVGETQYF. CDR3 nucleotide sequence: TGTGCCAGCAGTAGGGAGGTGGGAGAGACCCAGTACTTC.

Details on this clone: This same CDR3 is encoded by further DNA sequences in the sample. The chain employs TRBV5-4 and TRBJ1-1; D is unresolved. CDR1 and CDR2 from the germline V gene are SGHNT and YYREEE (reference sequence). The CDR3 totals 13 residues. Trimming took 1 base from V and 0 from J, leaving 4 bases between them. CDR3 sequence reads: CASSLRVNTEAFF. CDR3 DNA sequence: TGTGCCAGCAGCTTGAGGGTGAACACTGAAGCTTTCTTT.

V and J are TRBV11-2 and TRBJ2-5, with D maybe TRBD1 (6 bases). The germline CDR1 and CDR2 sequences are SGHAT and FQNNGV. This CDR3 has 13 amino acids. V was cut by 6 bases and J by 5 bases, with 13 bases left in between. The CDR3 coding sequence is TGTGCCAGCAGTCCAGGGGCGGTTGAGACCCAGTACTTC. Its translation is CASSPGAVETQYF.

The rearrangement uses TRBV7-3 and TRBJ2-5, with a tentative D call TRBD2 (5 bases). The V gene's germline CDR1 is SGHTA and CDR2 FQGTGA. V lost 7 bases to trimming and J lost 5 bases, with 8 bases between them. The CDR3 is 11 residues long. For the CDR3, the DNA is TGTGCCAGCAAAGAGCGGGAGACCCAGTACTTC. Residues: CASKERETQYF. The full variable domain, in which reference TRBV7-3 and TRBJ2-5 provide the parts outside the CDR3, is GAGVSQTPSNKVTEKGKYVELRCDPISGHTALYWYRQSLGQGPEFLIYFQGTGAADDSGLPNDRFFAVRPEGSVSTLKIQRTERGDSAVYLCASKERETQYFGPGTRLLVL.

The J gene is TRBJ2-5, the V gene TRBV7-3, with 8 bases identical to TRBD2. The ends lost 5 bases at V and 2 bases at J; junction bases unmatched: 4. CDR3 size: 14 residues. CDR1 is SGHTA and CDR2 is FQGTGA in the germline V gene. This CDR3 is CASSPGTSQETQYF. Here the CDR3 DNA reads TGTGCCAGCAGCCCCGGGACTAGTCAAGAGACCCAGTACTTC.

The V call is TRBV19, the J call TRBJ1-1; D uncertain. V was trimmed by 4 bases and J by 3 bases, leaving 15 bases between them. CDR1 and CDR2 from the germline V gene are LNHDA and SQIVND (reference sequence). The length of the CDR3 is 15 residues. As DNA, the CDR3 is TGTGCCAGTAGTACTTTGGGCAGCGCCTACACTGAAGCTTTCTTT. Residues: CASSTLGSAYTEAFF.

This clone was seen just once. The CDR3 nucleotides read TGTGCCAGCAGTCAAAGCGGGAGGGCCTCCTACGAGCAGTACTTC. Its protein product is CASSQSGRASYEQYF. V gene TRBV5-4 combines with J gene TRBJ2-7; 10 bases fit TRBD2. Germline CDR1 SGHNT, CDR2 YYREEE (reference sequence). CDR3 length equals 15 residues. The ends lost 5 bases at V and 0 bases at J; junction bases unmatched: 5.

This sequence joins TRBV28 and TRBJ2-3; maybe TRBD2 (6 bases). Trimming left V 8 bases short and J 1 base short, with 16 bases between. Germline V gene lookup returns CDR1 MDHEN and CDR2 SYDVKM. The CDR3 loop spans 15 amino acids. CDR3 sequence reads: CASDPWGGGTDTQYF. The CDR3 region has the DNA TGTGCCAGCGACCCCTGGGGCGGGGGCACAGATACGCAGTATTTT.

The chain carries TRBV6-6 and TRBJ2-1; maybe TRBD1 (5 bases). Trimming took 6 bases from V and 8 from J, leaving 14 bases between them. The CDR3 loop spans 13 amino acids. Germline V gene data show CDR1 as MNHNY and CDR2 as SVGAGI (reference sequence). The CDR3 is CASSSLPGHEQFF. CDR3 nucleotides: TGTGCCAGCAGCTCCCTACCAGGGCATGAGCAGTTCTTC.

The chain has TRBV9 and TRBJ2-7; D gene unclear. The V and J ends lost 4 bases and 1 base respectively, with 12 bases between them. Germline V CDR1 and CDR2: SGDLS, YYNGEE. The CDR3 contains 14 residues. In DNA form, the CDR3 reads TGTGCCAGCAGCCCCCTAGTGGGGTCCTACGAGCAGTACTTC. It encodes CASSPLVGSYEQYF. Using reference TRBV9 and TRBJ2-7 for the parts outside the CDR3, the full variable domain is DSGVTQTPKHLITATGQRVTLRCSPRSGDLSVYWYQQSLDQGLQFLIQYYNGEERAKGNILERFSAQQFPDLHSELNLSSLELGDSALYFCASSPLVGSYEQYFGPGTRLTVT.

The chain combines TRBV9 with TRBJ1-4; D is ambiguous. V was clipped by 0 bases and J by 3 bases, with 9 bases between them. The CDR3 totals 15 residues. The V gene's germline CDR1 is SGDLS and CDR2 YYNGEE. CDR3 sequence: CASSVGNQANEKLFF. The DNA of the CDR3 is TGTGCCAGCAGCGTAGGGAACCAGGCTAATGAAAAACTGTTTTTT.

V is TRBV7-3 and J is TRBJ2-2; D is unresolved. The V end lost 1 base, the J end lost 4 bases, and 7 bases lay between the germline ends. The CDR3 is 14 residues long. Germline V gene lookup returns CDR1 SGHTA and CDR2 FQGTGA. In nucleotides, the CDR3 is TGTGCCAGCAGCTTAAAGGGTTTCACCGGGGAGCTGTTTTTT. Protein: CASSLKGFTGELFF. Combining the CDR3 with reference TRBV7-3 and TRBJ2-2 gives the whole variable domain GAGVSQTPSNKVTEKGKYVELRCDPISGHTALYWYRQSLGQGPEFLIYFQGTGAADDSGLPNDRFFAVRPEGSVSTLKIQRTERGDSAVYLCASSLKGFTGELFFGEGSRLTVL.

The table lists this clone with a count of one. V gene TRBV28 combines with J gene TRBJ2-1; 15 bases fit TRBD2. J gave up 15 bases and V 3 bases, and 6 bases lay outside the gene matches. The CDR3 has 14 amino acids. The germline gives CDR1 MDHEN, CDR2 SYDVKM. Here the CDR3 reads CASSLGLAGGRRFF. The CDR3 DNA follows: TGTGCCAGCAGTTTGGGACTAGCGGGAGGCCGTCGGTTCTTC.